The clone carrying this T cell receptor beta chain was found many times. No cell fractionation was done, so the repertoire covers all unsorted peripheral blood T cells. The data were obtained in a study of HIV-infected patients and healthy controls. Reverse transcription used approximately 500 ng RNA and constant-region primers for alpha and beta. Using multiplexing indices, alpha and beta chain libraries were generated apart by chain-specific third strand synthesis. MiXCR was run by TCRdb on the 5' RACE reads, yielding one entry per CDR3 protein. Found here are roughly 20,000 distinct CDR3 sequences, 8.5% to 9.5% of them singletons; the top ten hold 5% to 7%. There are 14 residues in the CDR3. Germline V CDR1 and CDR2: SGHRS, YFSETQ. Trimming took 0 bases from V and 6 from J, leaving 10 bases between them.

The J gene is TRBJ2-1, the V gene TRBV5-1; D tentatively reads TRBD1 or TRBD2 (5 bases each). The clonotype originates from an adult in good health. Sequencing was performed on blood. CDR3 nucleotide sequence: TGCGCCAGCAGCTTGGAAGGGGCGGGCAATGAGCAGTTCTTC. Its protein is CASSLEGAGNEQFF.